The next 20 T cell receptor beta chains were all read from a single sample in a study of graft-versus-host responses after intestinal transplantation. The protocol was immunoSEQ multiplex PCR, while the TCRdb copy is restricted to in-frame clones and leaves out a portion. Of roughly 4,800 clones listed, approximately 83% are singletons. Graft-derived tissue was subjected to processing to liberate intraepithelial and lamina propria lymphocytes. Source: ileum tissue, taken 156 days after intestinal transplant. Receptor source: a human patient who received an intestinal transplant, so some T cells may come from the graft donor.

The chain is built from TRBV27 and TRBJ2-1, with a possible D match to TRBD2 (5 bases). CDR1 and CDR2 from the germline V gene are MNHEY and SMNVEV (reference sequence). The CDR3 has 15 amino acids. Trimming took off 6 bases at V and 3 bases at J, with 15 bases between the two ends. The CDR3 region has the DNA TGTGCCAGCAGATGGGCGGGCCTACGCTACAATGAGCAGTTCTTC. It specifies CASRWAGLRYNEQFF.

The J gene is TRBJ2-3, the V gene TRBV6-4; 8 bases line up with TRBD2. This CDR3 has 15 amino acids. J gave up 1 base and V 10 bases, and 10 bases lay outside the gene matches. Germline V gene lookup returns CDR1 MRHNA and CDR2 SNTAGT. Written as DNA, the CDR3 is TGTGCCACCTCAGCGGGAGAAGGGGGCACAGATACGCAGTATTTT. Protein: CATSAGEGGTDTQYF.

The gene calls are TRBV12-2 and TRBJ2-7; the table's D call, TRBD1, was not checked against the DNA. TRBV12-2 is reported as a pseudogene. The CDR3 is 9 residues long. CDR3 in amino acids: CASRFIPYF. In DNA form, the CDR3 reads TGTGCAAGTCGCTTCATCCCGTACTTC.

The chain carries TRBV2 and TRBJ2-1; 7 nucleotides agree with TRBD2. V lost 4 bases to trimming and J lost 8 bases; unmatched junction nucleotides: 8. From germline, CDR1 is SNHLY and CDR2 FYNNEI. CDR3 length: 14 residues. The CDR3: CASSVAGVGYEQFF. The CDR3 region has the DNA TGTGCCAGCAGTGTTGCGGGAGTCGGCTATGAGCAGTTCTTC.

The rearrangement joins TRBV6-5 to TRBJ2-7, with 7 nucleotides matching TRBD1. The germline gives CDR1 MNHEY, CDR2 SVGAGI. The trim removed 6 bases at V and 1 base at J, leaving 9 bases unmatched. The CDR3 covers 15 residues. CDR3 residues: CASRSLGQVSYEQYF. The CDR3 DNA sequence: TGTGCCAGCAGATCCCTCGGACAGGTTTCCTACGAGCAGTACTTC.

The chain recombines TRBV7-2 with TRBJ2-5; possibly TRBD2 for D (6 bases). The ends were cut back, 1 base at V and 5 bases at J, with 20 bases in the middle. Germline V CDR1 and CDR2: SGHTA, FQGNSA. This CDR3 region has 17 residues. CDR3 loop: CASSLVALVAAGETQYF. In DNA, the CDR3 is TGTGCCAGCAGCTTAGTCGCCTTGGTAGCGGCCGGGGAGACCCAGTACTTC.

There are a few counts of this clone. The rearrangement joins TRBV6-5 to TRBJ1-5; D not resolved. Per the germline V gene, CDR1 is MNHEY and CDR2 is SVGAGI. The CDR3 spans 14 residues. The V end was cut by 7 bases, the J end by 3 bases, with 13 bases between. As DNA, the CDR3 is TGTGCCAGCAACCCAAAGGGCCTCAATCAGCCCCAGCATTTT. Translation: CASNPKGLNQPQHF.

The rearrangement uses TRBV27 and TRBJ2-7; no clear D gene. The V end was cut by 0 bases, the J end by 3 bases, with 9 bases between. The CDR3 sequence is 14 residues long. Germline V gene lookup returns CDR1 MNHEY and CDR2 SMNVEV (reference sequence). CDR3: CASSLSGNYYEQYF. DNA of the CDR3: TGTGCCAGCAGTTTATCGGGCAACTACTACGAGCAGTACTTC.

The chain uses TRBV7-2 and TRBJ2-1; D is perhaps TRBD2 (6 bases). Germline values: CDR1 SGHTA, CDR2 FQGNSA. Trimming stripped 1 base from V and 0 bases from J, with 10 bases between. The CDR3 runs 16 residues. DNA for the CDR3: TGTGCCAGCAGCTTAGTAGGGACTTCCTCCTACAATGAGCAGTTCTTC. Protein: CASSLVGTSSYNEQFF.

The chain joins TRBV30 to TRBJ2-3, with 7 bases that match TRBD2. Germline loops: CDR1 GTSNPN, CDR2 SVGIG (reference sequence). This CDR3 comprises 11 residues. The trim removed 8 bases at V and 7 bases at J, leaving 6 bases unmatched. The CDR3 DNA sequence: TGTGCCGCGGGAGAAGAGCATACGCAGTATTTT. It yields the protein CAAGEEHTQYF.

This clone was found a few times. V and J are TRBV5-6 and TRBJ1-1; D unresolved. V gave up 4 bases and J gave up 1 base, with 11 bases separating them. This CDR3 has 14 amino acids. Germline CDR1 and CDR2: SGHDT and YYEEEE. CDR3 coding DNA: TGTGCCAGCAGCGCCACCCTAGCGAACACTGAAGCTTTCTTT. It encodes CASSATLANTEAFF.

This CDR3 reads CASSLDRGSYEQYF. For the CDR3, the DNA is TGTGCCAGCAGCTTGGACAGGGGTTCCTACGAGCAGTACTTC. The chain couples TRBV7-2 to TRBJ2-7; 9 nucleotides agree with TRBD1. Germline CDR1 is SGHTA and CDR2 is FQGNSA. The J segment lost 1 base and the V segment lost 3 bases, leaving 1 base of the junction unmatched. This CDR3 region has 14 residues.

The V call is TRBV11-2, the J call TRBJ1-1, with 9 bases identical to TRBD1. V was pared by 3 bases and J by 6 bases, with 2 bases of the junction left unmatched. This CDR3 is built from 13 residues. Looked up from germline, CDR1 is SGHAT and CDR2 is FQNNGV. The chain's CDR3 is CASSFRQGAEAFF. For the CDR3, the DNA is TGTGCCAGCAGCTTCAGACAGGGGGCTGAAGCTTTCTTT. Full variable domain (remainder filled in from reference TRBV11-2 and TRBJ1-1): EAGVAQSPRYKIIEKRQSVAFWCNPISGHATLYWYQQILGQGPKLLIQFQNNGVVDDSQLPKDRFSAERLKGVDSTLKIQPAKLEDSAVYLCASSFRQGAEAFFGQGTRLTVV.

J is TRBJ1-5 and V is TRBV19, with D possibly TRBD1 on 5 matching bases. V lost 0 bases and J lost 5, with 5 bases in between. Germline CDR1 LNHDA, CDR2 SQIVND (reference sequence). This CDR3 has 13 amino acids. CDR3 nucleotides: TGTGCCAGTAGTATAGACAGGGATCAGCCCCAGCATTTT. Translated: CASSIDRDQPQHF.

The rearrangement joins TRBV25-1 to TRBJ2-5; 9 positions agree with TRBD1. The germline V gene encodes CDR1 MGHDK and CDR2 SYGVNS. J lost 4 bases, V lost 1 base, and 4 bases had no gene match. The CDR3 loop spans 15 amino acids. The CDR3 loop reads CASSESGTGIETQYF. The DNA of the CDR3 is TGTGCCAGCAGTGAATCGGGGACAGGGATAGAGACCCAGTACTTC.

The V gene is TRBV11-1, the J gene TRBJ2-6; D gene unclear. This CDR3 contains 17 residues. V was trimmed by 0 bases and J by 4 bases, leaving 13 bases between them. The germline V gene encodes CDR1 SGHAT and CDR2 FQDESV (reference sequence). The CDR3 protein is CASSLAQRVFGANVLTF. In DNA form, the CDR3 reads TGTGCCAGCAGCTTAGCGCAAAGGGTTTTCGGGGCCAACGTCCTGACTTTC.

The rearrangement links TRBV19 to TRBJ2-1; tentative D call: TRBD2 (7 bases). The CDR3 spans 17 residues. Germline V lookup: CDR1 LNHDA, CDR2 SQIVND (reference sequence). The V gene lost 3 bases and the J gene lost 1 base, with 16 bases spanning the gap. The CDR3 loop is CASSMAGALLSYNEQFF. The CDR3 region has the DNA TGTGCCAGTAGTATGGCGGGGGCCCTACTGTCCTACAATGAGCAGTTCTTC.

The chain is built from TRBV6-6 and TRBJ2-1; 8 bases match TRBD2. This CDR3 spans 16 amino acids. Trimming cost V 4 bases and J 0 bases; bases outside gene matches: 5. Germline V gene data show CDR1 as MNHNY and CDR2 as SVGAGI (reference sequence). CDR3 region: CASSFKSGSSYNEQFF. The DNA of the CDR3 is TGTGCCAGCAGTTTCAAAAGCGGGAGCTCCTACAATGAGCAGTTCTTC.

This sequence joins TRBV2 and TRBJ1-3; possible D gene TRBD1, 5 bases. Trimming removed 8 bases from V and 0 bases from J, with 14 bases in between. Germline loops: CDR1 SNHLY, CDR2 FYNNEI. CDR3 size: 15 residues. The CDR3 DNA reads TGTGCCAGCCGAGAAGGGGAAGGCTCTGGAAACACCATATATTTT. Translating gives CASREGEGSGNTIYF.

In this sample, this clone turned up a few times. The rearrangement joins TRBV27 to TRBJ2-5, with TRBD2 matching over 10 bases. Looked up from germline, CDR1 is MNHEY and CDR2 is SMNVEV (reference sequence). CDR3 length: 15 residues. The trim removed 4 bases at V and 1 base at J, leaving 3 bases unmatched. The CDR3: CASSSLAGGQETQYF. The CDR3, as DNA: TGTGCCAGCAGTTCATTAGCGGGAGGCCAAGAGACCCAGTACTTC.